What follows are 23 T cell receptor beta chains derived from one specimen sequenced in a study of shared clonotypes between healthy human individuals. Sequencing used immunoSEQ multiplex PCR; TCRdb keeps in-frame clones, though not all of them. Counted here are 850,000 to 1,100,000 clones, approximately 77% occurring once; the ten biggest clones make up 0.89%. Sequencing used memory CD4+ T cells from PBMCs. Described subset: CD45RA-negative fraction. The receptors originated from a young man in good health. Some clones in this sample may be carry-over from other donors' samples.

The chain couples TRBV4-1 to TRBJ1-5, with 8 bases fitting TRBD1. In germline, CDR1 is MGHRA, CDR2 YSYEKL. This CDR3 comprises 19 residues. The V segment lost 0 bases and the J segment 2 bases; nucleotides outside the gene matches: 12. The CDR3 DNA is TGCGCCAGCAGCCAAGAGAAAACCGGGACAGGCACCCGCAATCAGCCCCAGCATTTT. Its protein is CASSQEKTGTGTRNQPQHF.

This clone came up a few times. The gene calls are TRBV6-5 and TRBJ2-3; D unclear. Germline V CDR1 and CDR2: MNHEY, SVGAGI. V lost 6 bases and J 1 base, leaving 8 bases between the germline ends. The CDR3 sequence is 13 residues long. This CDR3 is CASSGRRTDTQYF. Written as DNA, the CDR3 is TGTGCCAGCAGCGGTCGCCGCACAGATACGCAGTATTTT.

The chain recombines TRBV2 with TRBJ2-3; D is possibly TRBD1 (5 bases). This CDR3 has 16 amino acids. Germline-derived CDR1 and CDR2 are SNHLY and FYNNEI. V dropped 2 bases and J dropped 3 bases, with 15 bases sitting between them. CDR3 sequence reads: CASSEPPRVRTDTQYF. The CDR3 nucleotides are TGTGCCAGCAGTGAACCTCCCAGGGTTAGGACAGATACGCAGTATTTT.

The chain couples TRBV5-6 to TRBJ2-3; either TRBD1 or TRBD2 may supply D (5 bases each). This CDR3 is built from 14 residues. The germline V gene encodes CDR1 SGHDT and CDR2 YYEEEE. Trimming shortened V by 1 base and J by 2 bases, and 8 bases separated the two germline ends. The CDR3: CASSLWDHTDTQYF. The CDR3 bases are TGTGCCAGCAGCTTGTGGGACCACACAGATACGCAGTATTTT.

This chain connects TRBV5-1 to TRBJ2-1; 7 bases are a match to TRBD2. The CDR3 loop spans 15 amino acids. V gave up 1 base and J gave up 10 bases; unmatched junction bases: 11. CDR1 is SGHRS, CDR2 YFSETQ, per germline. The CDR3 DNA sequence: TGCGCCAGCAGCTTGCCCCGGGAGGCGGACGGGGAGCAGTTCTTC. As protein: CASSLPREADGEQFF.

This sequence joins TRBV7-9 and TRBJ1-2; 9 bases fit TRBD1. Per the germline V gene, CDR1 is SEHNR and CDR2 is FQNEAQ (reference sequence). The CDR3 covers 17 residues. The V segment lost 4 bases and the J segment 5 bases; nucleotides outside the gene matches: 14. CDR3: CASSSTRPGQGEYGYTF. In nucleotides, the CDR3 is TGTGCCAGCAGCTCCACCCGTCCGGGACAGGGAGAATATGGCTACACCTTC.

This chain connects TRBV28 to TRBJ2-5; a weak D match, TRBD2 (5 bases). Germline values: CDR1 MDHEN, CDR2 SYDVKM. V was shortened by 5 bases and J by 2 bases, with 18 bases between the two germline ends. The CDR3 is made up of 16 amino acids. The CDR3 coding sequence is TGTGCCAGCAGTCCGTATTCCAGGCGGAGGCAAGAGACCCAGTACTTC. It codes for CASSPYSRRRQETQYF.

The V and J genes are TRBV11-2 and TRBJ2-2; D is perhaps TRBD1 or TRBD2 (6 bases each). The CDR3 contains 14 residues. The germline V and J ends were trimmed by 2 bases and 9 bases, with 13 bases remaining between them. CDR1 and CDR2 (germline): SGHAT, FQNNGV. CDR3 DNA sequence: TGTGCCAGCAGCTTAAGGAGGGGGTCCCGGGAGCTGTTTTTT. It is translated as CASSLRRGSRELFF.

This rearrangement joins TRBV29-1 to TRBJ2-2; tentatively, D is TRBD1 (6 bases). Germline values: CDR1 SQVTM, CDR2 ANQGSEA. Between the trimmed V and J ends, which lost 7 bases and 2 bases, there was a span of 11 bases. CDR3 length: 13 residues. CDR3 residues: CSGGQTNTGELFF. The DNA for the CDR3 is TGCAGCGGTGGACAGACTAACACCGGGGAGCTGTTTTTT.

This clone was picked up many times. This chain links TRBV28 with TRBJ2-3; D unclear. Germline V lookup: CDR1 MDHEN, CDR2 SYDVKM. Trimming cost V 7 bases and J 2 bases, with 10 bases left between them. This CDR3 spans 13 amino acids. The CDR3 spells CASNNQVTDTQYF. The CDR3 bases are TGTGCCAGCAATAATCAGGTCACAGATACGCAGTATTTT.

The V gene is TRBV10-3, the J gene TRBJ1-3; TRBD1 aligns across 7 bases. V lost 5 bases, J lost 7 bases, and 11 bases stayed unmatched. Germline CDR1 ENHRY, CDR2 SYGVKD. The CDR3 covers 15 residues. DNA for the CDR3: TGTGCCATCAGTTCGACAGGGACCCCGAGGAACACCATATATTTT. Protein sequence: CAISSTGTPRNTIYF.

This chain joins TRBV13 and TRBJ2-7; D is unresolved. Trimming took 1 base from V and 2 from J, leaving 9 bases between them. The CDR3 has 14 amino acids. Germline assignment: CDR1 PRHDT and CDR2 FYEKMQ (reference sequence). The CDR3 DNA follows: TGTGCCAGCAGCTTAGCGGGCGTTACCTACGAGCAGTACTTC. Translated: CASSLAGVTYEQYF.

The chain joins TRBV4-1 to TRBJ2-1; D is ambiguous. Germline V CDR1 and CDR2: MGHRA, YSYEKL. The CDR3 has 13 residues. V lost 2 bases, J lost 13 bases, and 15 bases lay in between. Here the CDR3 DNA reads TGCGCCAGCAGCCAAAACCCTTATAGTCCCCAGTTCTTC. This codes for CASSQNPYSPQFF.

To note about this clone: This specimen includes other DNA sequences encoding the same CDR3. The chain uses TRBV28 and TRBJ1-1, with D possibly matching TRBD1 (5 bases). V was shortened by 5 bases and J by 1 base, with 14 bases between the two germline ends. Germline V gives CDR1 MDHEN, CDR2 SYDVKM. CDR3 size: 15 residues. CDR3 protein: CASSPPGTENTEAFF. CDR3 sequence (DNA): TGTGCCAGCAGTCCCCCCGGGACGGAGAACACTGAAGCTTTCTTT.

This clone was seen just once. One end of the junction varies from germline; a read error may be responsible. The rearrangement joins TRBV30 to TRBJ2-5; D may be TRBD2 (5 bases). CDR3 size: 13 residues. CDR1 is GTSNPN and CDR2 is SVGIG in the germline V gene (reference sequence). The CDR3 protein is CTWSNRGQETQYF. The CDR3 bases are TGTACCTGGAGTAACCGGGGCCAAGAGACCCAGTACTTC.

This rearrangement joins TRBV5-1 to TRBJ2-3; 10 nucleotides align to TRBD2. The CDR3 runs 14 residues. Germline trimming cut 7 bases from V and 3 bases from J; bases unmatched to any gene: 5. Germline V gives CDR1 SGHRS, CDR2 YFSETQ. The CDR3: CASAGLAATDTQYF. The CDR3 DNA reads as TGCGCCAGCGCTGGACTAGCGGCGACAGATACGCAGTATTTT.

Note on this clone: One junction end does not reproduce the germline sequence, and a read error may be involved. The genes are TRBV7-6 and TRBJ2-7; no reliable D call. The CDR3 length is 15 residues. Germline CDR1 SGHVS, CDR2 FNYEAQ. The CDR3 DNA follows: TGTGCCAGCAGCTTAAACAGCGATCCGACCTACGACCAGTACTTC. Its translation is CASSLNSDPTYDQYF. Full variable domain (remainder filled in from reference TRBV7-6 and TRBJ2-7): GAGVSQSPRYKVTKRGQDVALRCDPISGHVSLYWYRQALGQGPEFLTYFNYEAQQDKSGLPNDRFSAERPEGSISTLTIQRTEQRDSAMYRCASSLNSDPTYDQYFGPGTRLTVT.

As for this clone: This may be a read error: a much more frequent sequence differs by one nucleotide. The chain is built from TRBV6-5 and TRBJ1-1; 9 bases are a match to TRBD1. Trimming took 5 bases from V and 3 from J; bases not matched to a gene: 4. CDR1 and CDR2 from the germline V gene are MNHEY and SVGAGI. CDR3 length: 14 amino acids. The CDR3 coding sequence is TGTGCCAGCAGTGAACAGGGGGCCGACACTGAAGCTTTCTTT. Protein product: CASSEQGADTEAFF.

The CDR3 protein is CASSATGGTGEAFF. The CDR3 region has the DNA TGTGCCAGCAGTGCAACAGGGGGCACCGGTGAAGCTTTCTTT. The V call is TRBV2, the J call TRBJ1-1, with TRBD1 identical over 9 bases. The V segment lost 4 bases and the J segment 7 bases; nucleotides outside the gene matches: 7. Germline V gene lookup returns CDR1 SNHLY and CDR2 FYNNEI. The CDR3 totals 14 residues.

This clone appeared a single time. The chain joins TRBV5-1 to TRBJ1-2; 11 nucleotides align to TRBD1. The CDR3 loop spans 15 amino acids. The germline CDR1 and CDR2 sequences are SGHRS and YFSETQ. V gave up 1 base and J gave up 8 bases; unmatched junction bases: 7. The CDR3 DNA sequence: TGCGCCAGCAGCTTGACCGGACAGGGGGCTCGCGGCTACACCTTC. Amino acids: CASSLTGQGARGYTF.

CDR3 amino acids: CASSWDSTDTQYF. For the CDR3, the DNA is TGTGCCAGCAGCTGGGACAGCACAGATACGCAGTATTTT. The gene calls are TRBV7-2 and TRBJ2-3, with D perhaps assigned TRBD1 or TRBD2 (5 bases each). Trimming removed 4 bases from V and 0 bases from J, with 5 bases in between. This CDR3 has 13 amino acids. Germline CDR1 is SGHTA and CDR2 is FQGNSA. The whole variable domain, filled in from reference TRBV7-2 and TRBJ2-3, reads GAGVSQSPSNKVTEKGKDVELRCDPISGHTALYWYRQSLGQGLEFLIYFQGNSAPDKSGLPSDRFSAERTGGSVSTLTIQRTQQEDSAVYLCASSWDSTDTQYFGPGTRLTVL.

The genes are TRBV9 and TRBJ2-1; a weak D match, TRBD2 (6 bases). The CDR3 is made up of 15 amino acids. V lost 4 bases to trimming and J lost 4 bases, with 15 bases between them. Germline assignment: CDR1 SGDLS and CDR2 YYNGEE. The CDR3 protein is CASSPRVAEYNEQFF. CDR3 sequence (DNA): TGTGCCAGCAGCCCCCGGGTAGCGGAGTACAATGAGCAGTTCTTC.

This chain uses TRBV18 with TRBJ2-2, with TRBD2 matching 10 bases. The CDR3 has 17 amino acids. The germline V gene has CDR1 KGHSH and CDR2 LQKENI. Trimming cost V 3 bases and J 5 bases; bases outside gene matches: 9. In DNA form, the CDR3 reads TGTGCCAGCTCACCTTCCCAGCGGGAGGGCCTAACCGGGGAGCTGTTTTTT. It specifies CASSPSQREGLTGELFF.